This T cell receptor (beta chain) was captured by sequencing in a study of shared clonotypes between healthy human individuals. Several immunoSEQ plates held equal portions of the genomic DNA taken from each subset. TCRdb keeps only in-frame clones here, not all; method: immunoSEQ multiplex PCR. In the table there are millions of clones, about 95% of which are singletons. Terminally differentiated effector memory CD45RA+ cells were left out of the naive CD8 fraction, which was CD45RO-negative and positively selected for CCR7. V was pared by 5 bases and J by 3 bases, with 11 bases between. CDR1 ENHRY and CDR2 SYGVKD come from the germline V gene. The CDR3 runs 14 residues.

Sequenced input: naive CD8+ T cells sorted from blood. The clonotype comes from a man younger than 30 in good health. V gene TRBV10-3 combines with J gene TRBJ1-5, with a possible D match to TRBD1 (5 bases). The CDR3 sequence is CAISPTDYNQPQHF. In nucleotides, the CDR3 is TGTGCCATCAGTCCGACAGACTACAATCAGCCCCAGCATTTT.